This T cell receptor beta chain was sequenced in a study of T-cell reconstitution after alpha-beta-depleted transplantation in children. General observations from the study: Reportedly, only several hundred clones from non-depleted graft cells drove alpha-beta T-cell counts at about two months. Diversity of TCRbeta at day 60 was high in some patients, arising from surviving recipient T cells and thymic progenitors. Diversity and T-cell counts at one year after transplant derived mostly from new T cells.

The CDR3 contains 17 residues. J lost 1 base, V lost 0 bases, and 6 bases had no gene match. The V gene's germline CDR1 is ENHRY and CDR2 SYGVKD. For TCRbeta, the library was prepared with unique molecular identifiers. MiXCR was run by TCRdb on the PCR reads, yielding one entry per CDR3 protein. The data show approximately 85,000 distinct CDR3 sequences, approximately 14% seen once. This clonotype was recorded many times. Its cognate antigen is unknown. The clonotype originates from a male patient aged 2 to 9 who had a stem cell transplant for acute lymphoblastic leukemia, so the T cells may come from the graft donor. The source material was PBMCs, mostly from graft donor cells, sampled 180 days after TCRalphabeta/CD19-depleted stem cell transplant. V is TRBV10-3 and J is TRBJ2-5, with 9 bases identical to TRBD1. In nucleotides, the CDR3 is TGTGCCATCAGTGAGTCACGGGACAGGGTATTCCAAGAGACCCAGTACTTC. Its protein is CAISESRDRVFQETQYF.